These 17 T cell receptor beta chains share one sample of origin, sequenced in a study of shared clonotypes between healthy human individuals. TCRdb's table, derived via immunoSEQ multiplex PCR, lists solely in-frame clones and lacks some. The sample carries 1.5 million to 1.9 million clones, 95% to 99% recorded once. The sequencing sample was made of naive CD4+ T cells sorted from blood. This sample's subset: CD45RA+ positively selected. All receptors derive from a young man in good health.

V gene TRBV5-4 combines with J gene TRBJ1-2, with D hard to call. This CDR3 contains 15 residues. V was pared by 0 bases and J by 0 bases, with 9 bases between. The germline V gene encodes CDR1 SGHNT and CDR2 YYREEE (reference sequence). The DNA of the CDR3 is TGTGCCAGCAGCTTGGACGGCCGAGCTAACTATGGCTACACCTTC. It encodes CASSLDGRANYGYTF.

J is TRBJ1-4 and V is TRBV7-8; no definite D call. The CDR3 loop spans 14 amino acids. Trimming shortened V by 1 base and J by 0 bases, and 3 bases separated the two germline ends. Germline CDR1 SGHVS, CDR2 FQNEAQ. CDR3 amino acids: CASSLGATNEKLFF. CDR3 nucleotide sequence: TGTGCCAGCAGCTTAGGAGCAACTAATGAAAAACTGTTTTTT.

This clone was counted once. The chain carries TRBV4-1 and TRBJ1-2; 7 bases map to TRBD1. Germline CDR1 is MGHRA and CDR2 is YSYEKL. The CDR3 contains 16 residues. J lost 4 bases, V lost 0 bases, and 8 bases had no gene match. The CDR3 DNA follows: TGCGCCAGCAGCCAAGATATGACAGGGCTAGGCTATGGCTACACCTTC. This gives the protein CASSQDMTGLGYGYTF.

This rearrangement joins TRBV19 to TRBJ1-4, with D unclear. CDR3 size: 13 residues. CDR1 is LNHDA, CDR2 SQIVND, per germline (reference sequence). The V and J ends lost 8 bases and 5 bases respectively, with 12 bases between them. In nucleotides, the CDR3 is TGTGCCAGTTCAACCCAGCACAATGAAAAACTGTTTTTT. Amino acids: CASSTQHNEKLFF. The variable domain in full, completed from reference TRBV19 and TRBJ1-4, reads DGGITQSPKYLFRKEGQNVTLSCEQNLNHDAMYWYRQDPGQGLRLIYYSQIVNDFQKGDIAEGYSVSREKKESFPLTVTSAQKNPTAFYLCASSTQHNEKLFFGSGTQLSVL.

This chain connects TRBV10-1 to TRBJ2-2, with D perhaps matching TRBD2 (5 bases). The CDR3 runs 13 residues. Germline V gene lookup returns CDR1 WNHNN and CDR2 SYGVQD (reference sequence). V shed 2 bases and J shed 7 bases, with 8 bases lying between them. CDR3 in amino acids: CASSEVGIGELFF. The CDR3 nucleotides read TGCGCCAGCAGTGAGGTCGGGATCGGGGAGCTGTTTTTT.

This rearrangement joins TRBV27 to TRBJ1-2, with no clear D. The CDR3 runs 13 residues. Germline V CDR1 and CDR2: MNHEY, SMNVEV (reference sequence). Trimming stripped 3 bases from V and 1 base from J, with 6 bases between. CDR3 nucleotide sequence: TGTGCCAGCAGTTTGCTCGGTAACTATGGCTACACCTTC. Amino acid sequence: CASSLLGNYGYTF.

The chain joins TRBV19 to TRBJ2-1; 9 nucleotides align to TRBD2. The CDR3 is 16 amino acids. J lost 4 bases, V lost 1 base, and 5 bases had no gene match. Germline CDR1 LNHDA, CDR2 SQIVND (reference sequence). CDR3 residues: CASSIVLGLAYNEQFF. The CDR3 DNA is TGTGCCAGTAGTATAGTCTTGGGACTAGCTTACAATGAGCAGTTCTTC.

Note on this clone: Additional DNA sequences in this sample encode the identical CDR3. This sequence joins TRBV2 and TRBJ2-7; D perhaps matches TRBD1 (5 bases). The V end lost 6 bases, the J end lost 3 bases, and 9 bases lay between the germline ends. Germline values: CDR1 SNHLY, CDR2 FYNNEI. The CDR3 loop spans 12 amino acids. Written as DNA, the CDR3 is TGTGCCAGCAGCACCCAGGGCTACGAGCAGTACTTC. Encoded protein: CASSTQGYEQYF.

The V and J genes are TRBV9 and TRBJ1-2, with D possibly being TRBD1 (5 bases). V lost 0 bases, J lost 14 bases, and 14 bases lay in between. This CDR3 spans 12 amino acids. Germline V lookup: CDR1 SGDLS, CDR2 YYNGEE. The CDR3 is CASSVATGGLTF. The CDR3 region has the DNA TGTGCCAGCAGCGTAGCTACCGGGGGGTTGACCTTC.

This chain links TRBV7-3 with TRBJ2-5; D tentatively fits TRBD1 or TRBD2 (5 bases each). Germline CDR1 is SGHTA and CDR2 is FQGTGA. This CDR3 comprises 14 residues. V shed 2 bases and J shed 5 bases, with 12 bases lying between them. The CDR3 DNA is TGTGCCAGCAGCTTATTGGGACCGGGGGAGACCCAGTACTTC. Its protein is CASSLLGPGETQYF.

Note on this clone: This CDR3 is also generated by other DNA sequences in the sample. In DNA form, the CDR3 reads TGTGCCAGCAGCGTAGGAGGAAACAATCAGCCCCAGCATTTT. Encoded protein: CASSVGGNNQPQHF. The rearrangement links TRBV9 to TRBJ1-5; D is uncertain. The V end was cut by 0 bases, the J end by 3 bases, with 7 bases between. CDR3 length equals 14 residues. Germline V CDR1 and CDR2: SGDLS, YYNGEE.

The V call is TRBV5-1, the J call TRBJ1-1; D is ambiguous. Germline V CDR1 and CDR2: SGHRS, YFSETQ. This CDR3 spans 13 amino acids. V was shortened by 0 bases and J by 8 bases, with 11 bases between the two germline ends. CDR3 nucleotide sequence: TGCGCCAGCAGCTTGGCCATAGCAGGCGAAGCTTTCTTT. Protein product: CASSLAIAGEAFF.

The chain combines TRBV11-2 with TRBJ2-2; 13 nucleotides align to TRBD2. The CDR3 is made up of 15 amino acids. The ends lost 6 bases at V and 6 bases at J; junction bases unmatched: 4. The germline gives CDR1 SGHAT, CDR2 FQNNGV. CDR3 sequence: CASRTLAGGPGELFF. The CDR3 DNA sequence: TGTGCCAGCAGAACACTAGCGGGAGGGCCCGGGGAGCTGTTTTTT. The variable domain in full, completed from reference TRBV11-2 and TRBJ2-2, reads EAGVAQSPRYKIIEKRQSVAFWCNPISGHATLYWYQQILGQGPKLLIQFQNNGVVDDSQLPKDRFSAERLKGVDSTLKIQPAKLEDSAVYLCASRTLAGGPGELFFGEGSRLTVL.

This chain links TRBV27 with TRBJ2-5; tentative D call: TRBD1 (5 bases). The germline V gene encodes CDR1 MNHEY and CDR2 SMNVEV (reference sequence). Trimming took 5 bases from V and 3 from J, leaving 19 bases between them. This CDR3 comprises 16 residues. DNA of the CDR3: TGTGCCAGCAGTCGCCGCTACCGACAGTCCGAAGAGACCCAGTACTTC. Protein sequence: CASSRRYRQSEETQYF.

The rearrangement links TRBV4-1 to TRBJ2-6; TRBD2 might be the D (8 bases). CDR1 is MGHRA, CDR2 YSYEKL, per germline. V lost 1 base and J 10 bases, leaving 17 bases between the germline ends. CDR3 size: 16 residues. The CDR3 DNA sequence: TGCGCCAGCAGCCAAGTCGGGAGGGCCAGGGGGAACGTCCTGACTTTC. Its translation: CASSQVGRARGNVLTF.

The chain recombines TRBV27 with TRBJ2-6; perhaps D is TRBD1 or TRBD2 (5 bases each). The V and J ends lost 8 bases and 1 base respectively, with 21 bases between them. The CDR3 length is 18 residues. Germline V gene lookup returns CDR1 MNHEY and CDR2 SMNVEV (reference sequence). The CDR3 DNA reads as TGTGCCAGCGGAAAGAGGGGCAGGCAGGTTTCTGGGGCCAACGTCCTGACTTTC. Amino acid sequence: CASGKRGRQVSGANVLTF.

The rearrangement links TRBV7-9 to TRBJ2-3; D unclear. The germline gives CDR1 SEHNR, CDR2 FQNEAQ (reference sequence). V shed 5 bases and J shed 6 bases, with 6 bases lying between them. The CDR3 is made up of 11 amino acids. The chain's CDR3 is CASSSYDTQYF. DNA for the CDR3: TGTGCCAGCAGCAGCTACGATACGCAGTATTTT. The variable domain in full, with the rest retrieved from reference TRBV7-9 and TRBJ2-3, is DTGVSQNPRHKITKRGQNVTFRCDPISEHNRLYWYRQTLGQGPEFLTYFQNEAQLEKSRLLSDRFSAERPKGSFSTLEIQRTEQGDSAMYLCASSSYDTQYFGPGTRLTVL.